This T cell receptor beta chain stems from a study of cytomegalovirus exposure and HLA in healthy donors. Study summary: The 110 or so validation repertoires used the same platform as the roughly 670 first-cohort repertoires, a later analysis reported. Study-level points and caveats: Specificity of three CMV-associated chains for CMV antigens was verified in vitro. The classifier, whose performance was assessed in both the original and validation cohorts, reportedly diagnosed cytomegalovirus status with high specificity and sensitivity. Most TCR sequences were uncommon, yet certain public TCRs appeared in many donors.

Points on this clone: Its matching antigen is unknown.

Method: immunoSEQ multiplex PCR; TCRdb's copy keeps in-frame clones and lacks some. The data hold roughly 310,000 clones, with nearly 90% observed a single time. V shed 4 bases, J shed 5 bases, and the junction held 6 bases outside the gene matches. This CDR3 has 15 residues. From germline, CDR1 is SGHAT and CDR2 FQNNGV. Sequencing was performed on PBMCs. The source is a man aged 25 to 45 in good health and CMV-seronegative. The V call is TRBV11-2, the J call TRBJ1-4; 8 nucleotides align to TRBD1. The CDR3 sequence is CASSSTGTGNEKLFF. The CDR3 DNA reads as TGTGCCAGCAGCTCCACCGGGACAGGCAATGAAAAACTGTTTTTT.